This TCR beta chain was obtained from a study of T cell responses to AZD1222 COVID-19 vaccine. This CDR3 is 15 amino acids long. CDR1 SGHTA and CDR2 FQGNSA come from the germline V gene. After removal of 5 bases from V and 8 bases from J, the junction contained 7 bases not matched to a gene. Libraries were prepared by immunoSEQ multiplex PCR; TCRdb keeps only in-frame clonotypes and omits some of them. The table lists over 85,000 clones, approximately 84% of them singletons. This chain links TRBV7-2 with TRBJ2-1; 12 bases map to TRBD2. Sequencing used peripheral blood, obtained 28 days after the second AZD1222 dose. This TCR was recovered from an adult who received the AZD1222 COVID-19 vaccine. The CDR3 DNA reads TGTGCCAGCAGCCCCTGGACTAGCGGGAAGGATGAGCAGTTCTTC. Amino acids: CASSPWTSGKDEQFF. Full variable domain (missing parts from reference TRBV7-2 and TRBJ2-1): GAGVSQSPSNKVTEKGKDVELRCDPISGHTALYWYRQSLGQGLEFLIYFQGNSAPDKSGLPSDRFSAERTGGSVSTLTIQRTQQEDSAVYLCASSPWTSGKDEQFFGPGTRLTVL.